This T cell receptor (beta chain) was recovered during a study of OX40 agonist ivuxolimab in advanced cancers. Regarding this clone: At one end, the junction sequence differs from germline, possibly due to a read error.

The CDR3 is 12 residues long. Germline V lookup: CDR1 LNHNV, CDR2 YYDKDF (reference sequence). Assay: immunoSEQ multiplex PCR; the TCRdb copy retains only in-frame clones and omits some. The sample consists of more than 80,000 clones, roughly nine tenths of them appearing once. The TCR originated in an adult with an advanced solid tumor such as melanoma, head and neck, liver or kidney cancer. The chain is built from TRBV15 and TRBJ1-2; possible D gene TRBD1, 5 bases. The sample was CD4+ or CD8+ T cells sorted from blood, taken in a trial of the OX40 agonist ivuxolimab. Here the CDR3 reads CATSRDIEGFNF. DNA for the CDR3: TGTGCCACCAGCAGAGATATTGAGGGGTTCAACTTC.